This paragraph reports one TCR beta chain. Germline loops: CDR1 SGHTA, CDR2 FQGTGA. V gave up 2 bases and J gave up 7 bases; unmatched junction bases: 9. CDR3 length: 16 residues. The record originates from a study of preoperative IRX-2 immunotherapy in early breast cancer. The treatment here: preoperative locoregional IRX-2 cytokine immunotherapy. Samples came from a phase Ib trial of preoperative locoregional IRX-2 cytokine immunotherapy. Repertoires were generated with immunoSEQ multiplex PCR, while TCRdb's copy carries only in-frame clones and drops some. The profile shows 55,000 to 70,000 clones, approximately 94% of them singletons.

The origin of this receptor is a human donor with breast cancer. This sample was obtained from a patient treated with IRX-2 immunotherapy. The chain carries TRBV7-3 and TRBJ2-1, with TRBD2 matching over 9 bases. CDR3 DNA sequence: TGTGCCAGCAGCTTAGCCCCCGCGGGGGGGGTTAATGAGCAGTTCTTC. Protein product: CASSLAPAGGVNEQFF.